The clone carrying this T cell receptor beta chain was observed many times. What it binds is unknown. The data were obtained in a study of T cells in Graves' hyperthyroidism and ophthalmopathy. Study-wide findings and caveats: The model made its ophthalmopathy prediction, and onset followed a median around 6.5 months later. Blood also held most thyroid clonotypes expanded beyond 0.001.

The CDR3 is 17 amino acids. The V end was cut by 2 bases, the J end by 4 bases, with 21 bases between. Looked up from germline, CDR1 is SGHTA and CDR2 is FQGNSA. RNA transcripts yielded amplified TCR beta CDR3 regions. The study used the HTBI primer set for a first-round RT-PCR of the TCR CDR3. TCRdb reprocessed the multiplex PCR reads with MiXCR, giving one entry per CDR3 protein. The sample carries about 740,000 distinct CDR3 sequences, less than 15% recorded once. Patients having uncontrolled infection, another autoimmune disease, pregnancy or lactation were not included. The sequence was collected from a woman aged 18-30 years with Graves' hyperthyroidism. Sequences were obtained from blood. This chain links TRBV7-2 with TRBJ2-7; no clear D. CDR3 loop: CASSLNAPRSPVYEQYF. The CDR3 nucleotides are TGTGCCAGCAGCTTAAACGCCCCTAGGAGCCCGGTATACGAGCAGTACTTC.